Listed below are T cell receptor beta chains from one sample, sequenced in a study of T cells in Graves' hyperthyroidism and ophthalmopathy. One entry per CDR3 protein results from TCRdb running MiXCR on the multiplex PCR reads. Here the sample spans some 770,000 distinct CDR3 sequences, about 17% being singletons. Input material: blood. Every receptor here comes from a man aged 18 to 30 with Graves' hyperthyroidism. CDR3s leave out the opening cysteine and the closing phenylalanine or tryptophan. Not all rows give a size; the values are once, few, many and, for expanded clones, a class.

many	TRBJ2-7	TRBV5-6	ASSLGQGRSYEQY
NA	TRBJ2-7	TRBV20-1	SAGGQSYEQY
many	TRBJ2-5	TRBV2	ASSESLAGRGQETQY
NA	TRBJ2-1	TRBV24-1	ATSDLGGTSGSYNEQF
few	TRBJ2-1	TRBV20-1	SAEGSAYNEQF
NA	TRBJ1-3	TRBV2	ASSWGDGNTIY
many	TRBJ2-7	TRBV2	ASGAYEQY
NA	TRBJ2-1	TRBV5-5	ASSLVRDPYNEQF
NA	TRBJ2-7	TRBV5-7	ASSLDRGRSYEQY
NA	TRBJ2-5	TRBV6-1	ASGGLAGAETQY
few	TRBJ1-2	TRBV4-1	ASSPPLDGANYGYT
many	TRBJ2-3	TRBV30	AWSVGAGVTDTQY
NA	TRBJ2-7	TRBV9	ASSVKIDSYEQY
few	TRBJ2-1	TRBV4-1	ASSLGQSRIYNEQF
few	TRBJ2-7	TRBV7-9	ASSSEEVGHRTYEQY
many	TRBJ2-3	TRBV20-1	SARPPTDTQY
few	TRBJ2-2	TRBV12-3/TRBV12-4	ASSSGTSGSWAGELF
once	TRBJ2-1	TRBV4-3	ASSQKGTSGLYNEQF
few	TRBJ2-5	TRBV7-2	ASSVSGLATETQY
many	TRBJ2-7	TRBV18	ASSPAVAPDEQY
few	TRBJ2-3	TRBV10-3	AISGIDSLGTDTQY
NA	TRBJ1-5	TRBV28	ASSLGTGYSNRPQH
NA	TRBJ2-6	TRBV28	ASQVLSGANVLT
many	TRBJ2-7	TRBV28	ASSLWALGQAYEQY
few	TRBJ2-1	TRBV9	ASSVVGLASNEQF
NA	TRBJ2-7	TRBV19	ASSQEMGYEQY
many	TRBJ2-5	TRBV3-1	ASSRGLLETQY
many	TRBJ1-1	TRBV2	ASLKTGGFTEAF
NA	TRBJ2-5	TRBV2	ASSESSGRALTQY
NA	TRBJ2-7	TRBV5-1	ATRLETGDYEQY
NA	TRBJ1-5	TRBV2	ASSEAQDVFRAPQH
NA	TRBJ2-7	TRBV4-1	ASSQKQGNEQY
NA	TRBJ2-7	TRBV10-3	AIKGAGADEQY
NA	TRBJ1-1	TRBV20-1	SASDPTGFNTEAF
NA	TRBJ2-3	TRBV9	ASSPVVELAYSTDTQY
NA	TRBJ1-5	TRBV19	ASSIVVAAGSQPQH
few	TRBJ1-1	TRBV7-3	ASSWGQGSTEAF
NA	TRBJ2-1	TRBV7-3	AGSLGQGVHNEQF
many	TRBJ2-1	TRBV7-3	ASSRTSGTSGYNEQF
once	TRBJ2-5	TRBV5-1	ASSRDSETQY
few	TRBJ2-3	TRBV27	ASSHGLRVTDTQY
few	TRBJ1-1	TRBV20-1	SATRDRGGTEAF
many	TRBJ1-2	TRBV7-2	ASSLVVGYYGYT
many	TRBJ2-1	TRBV28	ASRLGYREQF
NA	TRBJ1-6	TRBV7-2	ASSRDRQNSPLH
many	TRBJ1-2	TRBV2	ASRWGRNYGYT
few	TRBJ2-7	TRBV28	ASSSRLRLAGLYEQY
many	TRBJ2-7	TRBV18	ASSPGLRYEQY
NA	TRBJ2-1	TRBV19	ASSPGRAVYNEQF
NA	TRBJ1-1	TRBV6-1	ASTKEGVGFAEAF
NA	TRBJ2-2	TRBV12-3/TRBV12-4	ASPEGTGELF
many	TRBJ1-6	TRBV20-1	SASSANNSPLH
NA	TRBJ2-7	TRBV27	ASSARGTGSSYEQY
many	TRBJ1-4	TRBV3-1	ASSLNPASNEKLF
many	TRBJ1-1	TRBV7-2	ASSLEGGGSTEAF
NA	TRBJ2-3	TRBV29-1	SVASLAGSTDTQY
many	TRBJ2-1	TRBV20-1	SAPRPGTSSNEQF
few	TRBJ1-1	TRBV9	ASSVTGQGAGTEAF
NA	TRBJ2-5	TRBV7-3	ASSLTAGSAQY
few	TRBJ1-1	TRBV9	ASSVAEGGTEAF